This T cell receptor (beta chain) is drawn from a study of post-analysis software for immune sequencing data. Findings and limits, study-wide: Included in a set of five TRBV segments more frequent in patients than controls were TRBV5-6, TRBV5-1 and TRBV20-1. In multiple sclerosis, normalized Chao1 diversity was significantly below that of controls. F measure showed strong co-clustering of same-batch samples.

A few counts support this clonotype. Its antigen is currently unknown. Trimming removed 0 bases from V and 6 bases from J, with 10 bases in between. Germline CDR1 SGHRS, CDR2 YFSETQ. This CDR3 contains 15 residues. Unique molecular identifiers were present in the TCR beta cDNA libraries. T cells numbering roughly 1 to 10 million yielded around 500,000 cDNA molecules. One entry per CDR3 protein, called by TCRdb with MiXCR from the PCR reads. The table has 350,000 to 450,000 distinct CDR3 sequences, approximately 38% seen once; the top ten hold around 8%. This chain connects TRBV5-1 to TRBJ1-6, with D perhaps matching TRBD1 (5 bases). Specimen: blood. The sequence was collected from a girl aged 2 to 10 with multiple sclerosis. CDR3 DNA sequence: TGCGCCAGCAGCTTGGTCCCGGACACTAATTCACCCCTCCACTTT. Protein: CASSLVPDTNSPLHF. Using reference TRBV5-1 and TRBJ1-6 for the parts outside the CDR3, the full variable domain is KAGVTQTPRYLIKTRGQQVTLSCSPISGHRSVSWYQQTPGQGLQFLFEYFSETQRNKGNFPGRFSGRQFSNSRSEMNVSTLELGDSALYLCASSLVPDTNSPLHFGNGTRLTVT.